The 5 T cell receptor beta chains presented below share a single source sample, sequenced in a study of blood T cell repertoires in COVID-19. Sequenced by immunoSEQ multiplex PCR; TCRdb stores in-frame clones only, minus some. The top ten hold more than 9% of the sample, which has a few hundred thousand clones, approximately 85% seen once. The material sequenced was peripheral blood. All receptors derive from an elderly man with acute or convalescent COVID-19.

This rearrangement joins TRBV27 to TRBJ2-1; 10 bases line up with TRBD2. The J segment lost 7 bases and the V segment lost 6 bases, leaving 9 bases of the junction unmatched. This CDR3 is 15 amino acids long. Per germline, CDR1 MNHEY and CDR2 SMNVEV (reference sequence). Here the CDR3 reads CASSLSGTSVNEQFF. The CDR3 region has the DNA TGTGCCAGCAGCCTCTCCGGGACTAGCGTAAATGAGCAGTTCTTC.

This clone was counted once. J is TRBJ2-6 and V is TRBV27, with 8 bases matching TRBD1. The CDR3 sequence is 18 residues long. Germline V gene data show CDR1 as MNHEY and CDR2 as SMNVEV (reference sequence). Unmatched junction bases numbered 7, after V lost 2 bases and J lost 1 base. The CDR3 here is CASSLKTGVLSGANVLTF. CDR3 in DNA: TGTGCCAGCAGTTTAAAGACAGGGGTCCTTTCTGGGGCCAACGTCCTGACTTTC. Together with reference TRBV27 and TRBJ2-6, the CDR3 gives the full variable domain: EAQVTQNPRYLITVTGKKLTVTCSQNMNHEYMSWYRQDPGLGLRQIYYSMNVEVTDKGDVPEGYKVSRKEKRNFPLILESPSPNQTSLYFCASSLKTGVLSGANVLTFGAGSRLTVL.

The rearrangement links TRBV19 to TRBJ2-5; 11 bases fit TRBD2. J lost 5 bases, V lost 6 bases, and 8 bases had no gene match. In germline, CDR1 is LNHDA, CDR2 SQIVND (reference sequence). This CDR3 comprises 15 residues. The CDR3 DNA follows: TGTGCCAGTAGCCCGTTAGCGGGAGGGGTGGAGACCCAGTACTTC. It encodes CASSPLAGGVETQYF.

This clone showed up just a few times. The chain recombines TRBV5-8 with TRBJ1-5; tentatively, D is TRBD1 (6 bases). This CDR3 has 14 amino acids. The germline CDR1 and CDR2 sequences are SGHTS and YDEGEE. Trimming shortened V by 7 bases and J by 6 bases, and 17 bases separated the two germline ends. CDR3 sequence: CASSHRVGVQPQHF. In nucleotides, the CDR3 is TGTGCCAGCTCCCACAGGGTTGGGGTTCAGCCCCAGCATTTT.

The chain employs TRBV5-5 and TRBJ2-7, with a weak D call TRBD2 (6 bases). The CDR3 is 14 residues long. The germline V and J ends were trimmed by 1 base and 4 bases, with 12 bases remaining between them. Germline CDR1 is SGHKS and CDR2 is YYEKEE (reference sequence). CDR3 region: CASSLWPGEYEQYF. The CDR3 DNA reads TGTGCCAGCAGCTTGTGGCCGGGGGAATACGAGCAGTACTTC.